A single sample gave rise to the 8 T cell receptor beta chains below, sequenced in a study of preoperative IRX-2 immunotherapy in early breast cancer. Regarding treatment: preoperative locoregional IRX-2 cytokine immunotherapy. Clones were sequenced by immunoSEQ multiplex PCR, and TCRdb holds only the in-frame ones, with some missing. The sample has about 37,000 clones; 80% to 90% are singletons. This specimen was lymph node tissue, taken after IRX-2 immunotherapy. These receptors originate from a human donor with breast cancer.

The table lists this clone with a count of one. The genes are TRBV7-2 and TRBJ1-2; 7 bases are a match to TRBD1. The CDR3 sequence is 13 residues long. With V trimmed by 5 bases and J by 4 bases, 4 bases remained unmatched. The germline CDR1 and CDR2 sequences are SGHTA and FQGNSA. This CDR3 reads CASSADRVYGYTF. In nucleotides, the CDR3 is TGTGCCAGCAGCGCCGACAGGGTCTATGGCTACACCTTC.

This clone showed up just once. The chain has TRBV4-1 and TRBJ2-7; D is ambiguous. Germline V gives CDR1 MGHRA, CDR2 YSYEKL. Trimming stripped 5 bases from V and 9 bases from J, with 14 bases between. The CDR3 has 12 residues. Written as DNA, the CDR3 is TGCGCCAGCAGCGGCCCCCTAGGTTTGCAGTACTTC. Protein: CASSGPLGLQYF.

The chain uses TRBV2 and TRBJ2-2, with D tentatively TRBD1 (6 bases). V was trimmed by 1 base and J by 6 bases, leaving 12 bases between them. The CDR3 has 15 residues. The germline V gene encodes CDR1 SNHLY and CDR2 FYNNEI. CDR3 DNA: TGTGCCAGCAGTGAAGTGCTACAGGGCTCCGGGGAGCTGTTTTTT. It codes for CASSEVLQGSGELFF.

CDR3 DNA sequence: TGTGCCAGTAGCCATCAGGGTTTCGACACTGAAGCTTTCTTT. Translating it yields CASSHQGFDTEAFF. This chain links TRBV19 with TRBJ1-1, with D tentatively TRBD1 (5 bases). V lost 6 bases and J lost 3, with 14 bases in between. This CDR3 has 14 amino acids. Germline loops: CDR1 LNHDA, CDR2 SQIVND (reference sequence).

Here the CDR3 DNA reads TGTGCCAGCAATCTAGGGGGAGAAGAGACCCAGTACTTC. Encoded protein: CASNLGGEETQYF. V usage is TRBV12-5 and J usage is TRBJ2-5; maybe TRBD1 (6 bases). The germline V gene has CDR1 LGHNT and CDR2 FRNRAP. The CDR3 has 13 amino acids. Combining the CDR3 with reference TRBV12-5 and TRBJ2-5 gives the whole variable domain DARVTQTPRHKVTEMGQEVTMRCQPILGHNTVFWYRQTMMQGLELLAYFRNRAPLDDSGMPKDRFSAEMPDATLATLKIQPSEPRDSAVYFCASNLGGEETQYFGPGTRLLVL.

The chain carries TRBV28 and TRBJ1-3; D might be TRBD1 (5 bases). In germline, CDR1 is MDHEN, CDR2 SYDVKM. Trimming cost V 5 bases and J 0 bases, with 14 bases left between them. The CDR3 has 16 residues. This chain's CDR3 is CASSPPDMSSGNTIYF. CDR3 DNA: TGTGCCAGCAGTCCCCCGGACATGAGCTCTGGAAACACCATATATTTT.

The chain recombines TRBV30 with TRBJ1-1; no clear D gene. The V gene lost 5 bases and the J gene lost 0 bases, with 7 bases spanning the gap. The germline CDR1 and CDR2 sequences are GTSNPN and SVGIG (reference sequence). The CDR3 spans 12 residues. Here the CDR3 reads CAWGLMNTEAFF. Written as DNA, the CDR3 is TGTGCCTGGGGGCTTATGAACACTGAAGCTTTCTTT.

The rearrangement joins TRBV11-3 to TRBJ1-3; D might be TRBD1 (5 bases). Trimming pared 5 bases from V and 4 bases from J, leaving 15 bases between. CDR1 and CDR2 (germline): SGHNT, YENEEA. The CDR3 extends over 15 amino acids. CDR3 nucleotide sequence: TGTGCCAGCAGCGAGGGGAGTAGGAGGGGAAACACCATATATTTT. Amino acids: CASSEGSRRGNTIYF.